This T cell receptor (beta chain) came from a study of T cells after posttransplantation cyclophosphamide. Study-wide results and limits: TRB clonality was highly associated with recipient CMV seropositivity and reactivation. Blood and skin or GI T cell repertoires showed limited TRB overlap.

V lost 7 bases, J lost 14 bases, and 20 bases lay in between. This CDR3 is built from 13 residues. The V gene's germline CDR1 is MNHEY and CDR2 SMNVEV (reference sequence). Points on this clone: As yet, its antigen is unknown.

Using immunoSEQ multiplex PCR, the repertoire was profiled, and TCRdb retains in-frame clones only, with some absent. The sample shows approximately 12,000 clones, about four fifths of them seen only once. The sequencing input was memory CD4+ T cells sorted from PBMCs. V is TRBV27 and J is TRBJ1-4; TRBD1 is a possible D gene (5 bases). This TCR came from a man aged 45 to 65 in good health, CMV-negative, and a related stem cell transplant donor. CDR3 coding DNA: TGTGCCAGCAAGCCGAGGGTGGGGGGATTTCTGTTTTTT. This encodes CASKPRVGGFLFF.